These T cell receptor beta chains were read from a single sample in a study of shared clonotypes between healthy human individuals. Sequenced by immunoSEQ multiplex PCR; TCRdb stores in-frame clones only, minus some. The table lists about 2,100,000 clones, under 95% of them singletons. Sequences were obtained from naive CD8+ T cells from PBMCs. These receptors were taken from a man between 18 and 35 years old in good health. Some clones in this sample may be carry-over from other donors' samples. Both conserved end residues are part of each CDR3. A D gene is named only where the DNA matches it firmly. Clone size, where shown, is once, few, many, or a class for clones that have expanded.

v_gene: TRBV27; j_gene: TRBJ2-3; d_gene: TRBD2; len: 14; abundance: -; CDR3nt: TGTGCCAGCGGGGCGGGAGTCAGGGCAGATACGCAGTATTTT; CDR3aa: CASGAGVRADTQYF
v_gene: TRBV11-2; j_gene: TRBJ1-1; d_gene: TRBD1; len: 15; abundance: -; CDR3nt: TGTGCCAGCAGCACCCCGGACAGGGCGAACACTGAAGCTTTCTTT; CDR3aa: CASSTPDRANTEAFF
v_gene: TRBV19; j_gene: TRBJ1-2; d_gene: -; len: 18; abundance: -; CDR3nt: TGTGCCAGTAGTATAAGGGGCGGGAGGATACGACCCTTTTATGGCTACACCTTC; CDR3aa: CASSIRGGRIRPFYGYTF
v_gene: TRBV5-4; j_gene: TRBJ2-4; d_gene: -; len: 15; abundance: -; CDR3nt: TGTGCCAGCAGCTTCGGGCAGGGGAGAAAAAACATTCAGTACTTC; CDR3aa: CASSFGQGRKNIQYF
v_gene: TRBV19; j_gene: TRBJ2-7; d_gene: TRBD1; len: 13; abundance: -; CDR3nt: TGTGCCAGTGGGGACAGGGGCTCCTACGAGCAGTACTTC; CDR3aa: CASGDRGSYEQYF
v_gene: TRBV21-1; j_gene: TRBJ1-4; d_gene: -; len: 14; abundance: -; CDR3nt: TGTGCCACCATAAAGACAGGGGTTTGGGAAAAACTGTTTTTT; CDR3aa: CATIKTGVWEKLFF
v_gene: TRBV7-9; j_gene: TRBJ2-5; d_gene: -; len: 16; abundance: -; CDR3nt: TGTGCCAGCAGCCCCATCGCCCCGGAGGTCCAAGAGACCCAGTACTTC; CDR3aa: CASSPIAPEVQETQYF
v_gene: TRBV27; j_gene: TRBJ1-5; d_gene: TRBD1; len: 17; abundance: -; CDR3nt: TGTGCCAGCAGTTTAAGTTGGACAGGGGTTTACAATCAGCCCCAGCATTTT; CDR3aa: CASSLSWTGVYNQPQHF
v_gene: TRBV4-1; j_gene: TRBJ2-7; d_gene: TRBD2; len: 14; abundance: -; CDR3nt: TGCGCCAGCAGCCAAACGGCGGGGGCCTACGAGCAGTACTTC; CDR3aa: CASSQTAGAYEQYF
v_gene: TRBV9; j_gene: TRBJ1-2; d_gene: -; len: 12; abundance: -; CDR3nt: TGTGCCAGCAGCGGCCCCCGAGGTGGCTACACCTTC; CDR3aa: CASSGPRGGYTF
v_gene: TRBV10-3; j_gene: TRBJ2-5; d_gene: TRBD2; len: 18; abundance: -; CDR3nt: TGTGCCATCAGTGAGGTTTGGACTAGCGGGAGAGCGGGGGAGACCCAGTACTTC; CDR3aa: CAISEVWTSGRAGETQYF
v_gene: TRBV7-3; j_gene: TRBJ2-1; d_gene: -; len: 15; abundance: -; CDR3nt: TGTGCCAGCAGCCTAGGGCCAAGCTCCTACAATGAGCAGTTCTTC; CDR3aa: CASSLGPSSYNEQFF
v_gene: TRBV11-2; j_gene: TRBJ2-7; d_gene: -; len: 14; abundance: -; CDR3nt: TGTGCCAGCAGCGACTGGACAGCTACCTACGAGCAGTACTTC; CDR3aa: CASSDWTATYEQYF
v_gene: TRBV15; j_gene: TRBJ2-2; d_gene: TRBD2; len: 19; abundance: -; CDR3nt: TGTGCCACCAGCAGAGAGGTAGCTAGGACTAGCGGGAGGATCGGGGAGCTGTTTTTT; CDR3aa: CATSREVARTSGRIGELFF
v_gene: TRBV28; j_gene: TRBJ2-5; d_gene: TRBD1; len: 14; abundance: -; CDR3nt: TGTGCCAGCACCGGGACAGTAGACCAAGAGACCCAGTACTTC; CDR3aa: CASTGTVDQETQYF
v_gene: TRBV5-1; j_gene: TRBJ2-7; d_gene: TRBD1; len: 14; abundance: -; CDR3nt: TGCGCCAGCAGCTCCCGACAGGGACCGAACGAGCAGTACTTC; CDR3aa: CASSSRQGPNEQYF
v_gene: TRBV7-8; j_gene: TRBJ2-7; d_gene: -; len: 16; abundance: -; CDR3nt: TGTGCCAGCAGCTTAGTGGTGGCCCGGGGCTCCTACGAGCAGTACTTC; CDR3aa: CASSLVVARGSYEQYF
v_gene: TRBV28; j_gene: TRBJ2-1; d_gene: TRBD2; len: 16; abundance: -; CDR3nt: TGTGCCAGCAGTACCCCGCTAGCGGGAGGTTTCAATGAGCAGTTCTTC; CDR3aa: CASSTPLAGGFNEQFF
v_gene: TRBV11-2; j_gene: TRBJ2-1; d_gene: -; len: 17; abundance: -; CDR3nt: TGTGCCAGCAGCTTAGTGGGCGGAACGAGCTCCTACAATGAGCAGTTCTTC; CDR3aa: CASSLVGGTSSYNEQFF
v_gene: TRBV7-8; j_gene: TRBJ2-1; d_gene: -; len: 14; abundance: -; CDR3nt: TGTGCCAGCAGCTTCGGGGGACAAGGCAATGAGCAGTTCTTC; CDR3aa: CASSFGGQGNEQFF
v_gene: TRBV7-6; j_gene: TRBJ2-7; d_gene: -; len: 12; abundance: once; CDR3nt: TGTGCCAGCAGCTTATACCGCGGGGAGCAGTACTTC; CDR3aa: CASSLYRGEQYF
v_gene: TRBV5-8; j_gene: TRBJ2-3; d_gene: -; len: 13; abundance: -; CDR3nt: TGTGCCAGCAGCACCACTCGGTTAGATACGCAGTATTTT; CDR3aa: CASSTTRLDTQYF
v_gene: TRBV6-6; j_gene: TRBJ1-1; d_gene: -; len: 14; abundance: -; CDR3nt: TGTGCCAGCAGTTACTCCCGCAGGGTCACTGAAGCTTTCTTT; CDR3aa: CASSYSRRVTEAFF
v_gene: TRBV19; j_gene: TRBJ2-5; d_gene: -; len: 14; abundance: -; CDR3nt: TGTGCCAGTAGGCCGGCGGGGACTGCGATAACCCAGTACTTC; CDR3aa: CASRPAGTAITQYF
v_gene: TRBV9; j_gene: TRBJ2-2; d_gene: -; len: 15; abundance: -; CDR3nt: TGTGCCAGCAGCGTATCAGCGGTTAACACCGGGGAGCTGTTTTTT; CDR3aa: CASSVSAVNTGELFF
v_gene: TRBV6-1; j_gene: TRBJ2-7; d_gene: -; len: 12; abundance: -; CDR3nt: TGTGCCAGCAGCCAGGGGTTGCACGAGCAGTACTTC; CDR3aa: CASSQGLHEQYF
v_gene: TRBV5-6; j_gene: TRBJ1-4; d_gene: -; len: 16; abundance: -; CDR3nt: TGTGCCAGCAGCGTCCGAGAGGACAGATTTCCCGAAAAACTGTTTTTT; CDR3aa: CASSVREDRFPEKLFF
v_gene: TRBV7-8; j_gene: TRBJ2-5; d_gene: -; len: 13; abundance: -; CDR3nt: TGTGCCAGCAGCTCCTCCAGCGCAGGGGACCAGTACTTC; CDR3aa: CASSSSSAGDQYF
v_gene: TRBV4-3; j_gene: TRBJ2-7; d_gene: TRBD2; len: 17; abundance: -; CDR3nt: TGCGCCAGCAGCCAAGTGATCCCTAGCGGGAGGGCCTACGAGCAGTACTTC; CDR3aa: CASSQVIPSGRAYEQYF
v_gene: TRBV15; j_gene: TRBJ1-1; d_gene: -; len: 13; abundance: few; CDR3nt: TGTGCCACCAGCAGAGAAGCGAACACTGAAGCTTTCTTT; CDR3aa: CATSREANTEAFF
v_gene: TRBV9; j_gene: TRBJ2-1; d_gene: -; len: 15; abundance: -; CDR3nt: TGTGCCAGCAGCGTCCCCGGGACCCCCAACAATGAGCAGTTCTTC; CDR3aa: CASSVPGTPNNEQFF
v_gene: TRBV29-1; j_gene: TRBJ1-2; d_gene: -; len: 17; abundance: -; CDR3nt: TGCAGCGTTGAAGATAGGGTCGTTGAGGGTCCCTTGAGTGGCTACACCTTC; CDR3aa: CSVEDRVVEGPLSGYTF
v_gene: TRBV27; j_gene: TRBJ2-7; d_gene: -; len: 16; abundance: -; CDR3nt: TGTGCCAGCAGTTTAAGTCGTTTACAGGGATCCGAGCGGCAGTACTTC; CDR3aa: CASSLSRLQGSERQYF
v_gene: TRBV19; j_gene: TRBJ1-1; d_gene: -; len: 12; abundance: -; CDR3nt: TGTGCCAGTAGCTATTACAGGGATGAAGCTTTCTTT; CDR3aa: CASSYYRDEAFF
v_gene: TRBV6-1; j_gene: TRBJ1-1; d_gene: -; len: 17; abundance: -; CDR3nt: TGTGCCAGCAGTGAAAGGCTCGCAGCCCTTGCGAACACTGAAGCTTTCTTT; CDR3aa: CASSERLAALANTEAFF
v_gene: TRBV29-1; j_gene: TRBJ2-7; d_gene: -; len: 13; abundance: -; CDR3nt: TGCAGCGTTGTGGCAGGGAATACCTACGAGCAGTACTTC; CDR3aa: CSVVAGNTYEQYF
v_gene: TRBV6-1; j_gene: TRBJ2-2; d_gene: TRBD2; len: 15; abundance: -; CDR3nt: TGTGCCACACCCACTAGCGGGAGGGTCACCGGGGAGCTGTTTTTT; CDR3aa: CATPTSGRVTGELFF
v_gene: TRBV4-2; j_gene: TRBJ2-2; d_gene: TRBD1; len: 15; abundance: -; CDR3nt: TGTGCCAGCAGCCAAGGGACAGGGGACACCGGGGAGCTGTTTTTT; CDR3aa: CASSQGTGDTGELFF
v_gene: TRBV27; j_gene: TRBJ2-7; d_gene: -; len: 15; abundance: -; CDR3nt: TGTGCCAGCAGTGCCCGACAGGGAGGCCCCTACGAGCAGTACTTC; CDR3aa: CASSARQGGPYEQYF
v_gene: TRBV19; j_gene: TRBJ1-1; d_gene: -; len: 14; abundance: few; CDR3nt: TGTGCCAGTAGTATAGGGGGCACGAACACTGAAGCTTTCTTT; CDR3aa: CASSIGGTNTEAFF
v_gene: TRBV7-8; j_gene: TRBJ2-1; d_gene: -; len: 13; abundance: once; CDR3nt: TGTGCCATAACAGGCCCCAACGACAATGAGCAGTTCTTC; CDR3aa: CAITGPNDNEQFF
v_gene: TRBV9; j_gene: TRBJ2-7; d_gene: -; len: 15; abundance: -; CDR3nt: TGTGCCAGCAGCGTAGTCAGTAACGACTCCTACGAGCAGTACTTC; CDR3aa: CASSVVSNDSYEQYF
v_gene: TRBV2; j_gene: TRBJ2-1; d_gene: -; len: 14; abundance: -; CDR3nt: TGTGCCAGCAGTAGGGGACTTAGGAGATGGGAGCAGTTCTTC; CDR3aa: CASSRGLRRWEQFF
v_gene: TRBV7-9; j_gene: TRBJ1-2; d_gene: -; len: 19; abundance: -; CDR3nt: TGTGCCAGCAGCTCCGAACCCATAAACTCTCACGATGCTAACTATGGCTACACCTTC; CDR3aa: CASSSEPINSHDANYGYTF
v_gene: TRBV7-2; j_gene: TRBJ2-1; d_gene: -; len: 14; abundance: -; CDR3nt: TGTGCCAGCAGCTACACCCCCTTCCGCAATGAGCAGTTCTTC; CDR3aa: CASSYTPFRNEQFF
v_gene: TRBV7-9; j_gene: TRBJ2-3; d_gene: -; len: 15; abundance: -; CDR3nt: TGTGCCAGCAGCTTACCCCCGGGGGGCACAGATACGCAGTATTTT; CDR3aa: CASSLPPGGTDTQYF
v_gene: TRBV5-8; j_gene: TRBJ2-7; d_gene: -; len: 15; abundance: -; CDR3nt: TGTGCCAGCAGCTTGGACGCCGGGATTCACTACGAGCAGTACTTC; CDR3aa: CASSLDAGIHYEQYF
v_gene: TRBV7-9; j_gene: TRBJ2-7; d_gene: -; len: 13; abundance: once; CDR3nt: TGTGCCAGCAGCTCCAGGTCCATCGACGAGCAGTACTTC; CDR3aa: CASSSRSIDEQYF
v_gene: TRBV19; j_gene: TRBJ2-1; d_gene: TRBD2; len: 14; abundance: -; CDR3nt: TGTGCCAGTTCTCCGGGACTAGCGTACAATGAGCAGTTCTTC; CDR3aa: CASSPGLAYNEQFF
v_gene: TRBV11-1; j_gene: TRBJ2-3; d_gene: TRBD1; len: 15; abundance: -; CDR3nt: TGTGCCAGCAGCTCGTGGACAGGGCGCACAGATACGCAGTATTTT; CDR3aa: CASSSWTGRTDTQYF
v_gene: TRBV5-4; j_gene: TRBJ2-5; d_gene: -; len: 13; abundance: once; CDR3nt: TGTGCCAGCAGCTTGCTAAGGGGGGAGACCCAGTACTTC; CDR3aa: CASSLLRGETQYF
v_gene: TRBV5-4; j_gene: TRBJ1-2; d_gene: -; len: 14; abundance: -; CDR3nt: TGTGCCAGCAGCTTGGCCGGGGTTGGGTATGGCTACACCTTC; CDR3aa: CASSLAGVGYGYTF